Below are 32 T cell receptor beta chains sequenced from a single sample in a study of blood T cell repertoires in COVID-19. The protocol was immunoSEQ multiplex PCR, while the TCRdb copy is restricted to in-frame clones and leaves out a portion. The table shows around 58,000 clones, with 70% to 90% occurring only once. Material for sequencing was peripheral blood. All receptors come from a human donor in a cohort sampled during active COVID-19.

CDR3 DNA: TGTGCCAGCAGCCAAGTATCCCGTGAGCAGTTCTTC. Its translation is CASSQVSREQFF. The chain links TRBV3-1 (or the pseudogene TRBV3-2) to TRBJ2-1; D remains ambiguous. Trimming took 1 base from V and 9 from J, leaving 7 bases between them. CDR1 LGHDT and CDR2 YNNKEL come from the germline V gene (reference sequence). The CDR3 length is 12 residues.

The chain uses TRBV25-1 and TRBJ1-5; tentative D call: TRBD1 (6 bases). The CDR3 is 14 residues long. Germline V CDR1 and CDR2: MGHDK, SYGVNS. Between the trimmed V and J ends, which lost 6 bases and 0 bases, there was a span of 9 bases. This CDR3 is CASRAGDSNQPQHF. For the CDR3, the DNA is TGTGCCAGCAGAGCAGGGGATAGCAATCAGCCCCAGCATTTT.

This chain uses TRBV6-5 with TRBJ2-5; possibly TRBD2 for D (7 bases). CDR1 is MNHEY, CDR2 SVGAGI, per germline. V lost 0 bases to trimming and J lost 5 bases, with 16 bases between them. The CDR3 covers 16 residues. The CDR3 DNA reads TGTGCCAGCAGTTACTCGATGGCGGGGGCAGGGGAGACCCAGTACTTC. It translates to CASSYSMAGAGETQYF.

The chain uses TRBV18 and TRBJ1-2; D gene uncertain. This CDR3 has 14 amino acids. Germline V gene data show CDR1 as KGHSH and CDR2 as LQKENI. Trimming shortened V by 2 bases and J by 3 bases, and 10 bases separated the two germline ends. The CDR3 DNA sequence: TGTGCCAGCTCACCAGTACAAGAGGACTATGGCTACACCTTC. Protein sequence: CASSPVQEDYGYTF.

The chain recombines TRBV4-3 with TRBJ1-3; D not resolved. This CDR3 is built from 16 residues. V lost 5 bases to trimming and J lost 0 bases, with 14 bases between them. CDR1 and CDR2 from the germline V gene are LGHNA and YSLEER. CDR3 protein: CASSAGLRVSGNTIYF. As DNA, the CDR3 is TGCGCCAGCAGCGCAGGCTTACGTGTCTCTGGAAACACCATATATTTT.

This clone was detected only a few times. The same CDR3 can be traced to other DNA sequences in this sample. The V call is TRBV2, the J call TRBJ1-1, with 8 bases aligning to TRBD1. The CDR3 consists of 14 residues. The V segment lost 4 bases and the J segment 2 bases; nucleotides outside the gene matches: 3. Germline V gives CDR1 SNHLY, CDR2 FYNNEI. CDR3 in amino acids: CASSAGQGNTEAFF. The CDR3, as DNA: TGTGCCAGCAGTGCCGGACAGGGAAACACTGAAGCTTTCTTT. Drawing the rest from reference TRBV2 and TRBJ1-1, the complete variable domain is EPEVTQTPSHQVTQMGQEVILRCVPISNHLYFYWYRQILGQKVEFLVSFYNNEISEKSEIFDDQFSVERPDGSNFTLKIRSTKLEDSAMYFCASSAGQGNTEAFFGQGTRLTVV.

The V and J genes are TRBV7-2 and TRBJ2-3; no firm D call. CDR3 size: 14 residues. The germline V and J ends were trimmed by 4 bases and 4 bases, with 12 bases remaining between them. Germline V gives CDR1 SGHTA, CDR2 FQGNSA. Here the CDR3 DNA reads TGTGCCAGCAGCTCGTCTGGTGGAGCAGATACGCAGTATTTT. Amino acid sequence: CASSSSGGADTQYF.

This chain uses TRBV27 with TRBJ2-3; 10 bases map to TRBD2. Germline lookup yields CDR1 MNHEY and CDR2 SMNVEV (reference sequence). CDR3 length: 18 amino acids. Trimming took 2 bases from V and 4 from J; bases not matched to a gene: 12. This CDR3 is CASSLTSWERGGPDTQYF. The CDR3 DNA follows: TGTGCCAGCAGTTTAACGTCTTGGGAGCGGGGGGGCCCAGATACGCAGTATTTT.

V is TRBV5-1 and J is TRBJ1-1, with no clear D. The length of the CDR3 is 15 residues. V lost 4 bases, J lost 1 base, and 14 bases lay in between. The germline gives CDR1 SGHRS, CDR2 YFSETQ. The CDR3 nucleotides are TGCGCCAGCAGCGCTACCCCCGGTCCGAACACTGAAGCTTTCTTT. It specifies CASSATPGPNTEAFF.

The rearrangement joins TRBV7-9 to TRBJ1-4, with D hard to call. The CDR3 is made up of 12 amino acids. The germline gives CDR1 SEHNR, CDR2 FQNEAQ (reference sequence). Trimming removed 11 bases at V and 6 bases at J, with 13 bases between. The CDR3 region has the DNA TGTGCCTTGGAGGGCGGCTATGAAAAACTGTTTTTT. Translating it yields CALEGGYEKLFF.

This clone came up once. J is TRBJ2-3 and V is TRBV30; 9 positions agree with TRBD1. Looked up from germline, CDR1 is GTSNPN and CDR2 is SVGIG (reference sequence). CDR3 size: 15 residues. Trimming took 2 bases from V and 5 from J; bases not matched to a gene: 8. CDR3 DNA: TGTGCCTGGAGTTTCGGGACAGGGTTCGGAGATACGCAGTATTTT. Protein product: CAWSFGTGFGDTQYF.

This chain's CDR3 is CASSTTSGSYEQYF. The CDR3 DNA follows: TGTGCCAGTAGCACGACTAGCGGCTCCTACGAGCAGTACTTC. This rearrangement joins TRBV19 to TRBJ2-7, with TRBD2 matching over 9 bases. Germline-derived CDR1 and CDR2 are LNHDA and SQIVND (reference sequence). The junction had 3 bases not matched to a gene; V was cut back by 6 bases and J by 0 bases. CDR3 size: 14 residues.

V and J are TRBV27 and TRBJ1-5, with D possibly being TRBD1 (6 bases). CDR3 length: 15 residues. Looked up from germline, CDR1 is MNHEY and CDR2 is SMNVEV (reference sequence). V gave up 2 bases and J gave up 7 bases, with 15 bases separating them. The CDR3, as DNA: TGTGCCAGCAGTTTAACTTACAGGGCTGAACAGCCCCAGCATTTT. It translates to CASSLTYRAEQPQHF.

The gene calls are TRBV4-3 and TRBJ2-7; maybe TRBD1 (5 bases). Trimming pared 0 bases from V and 9 bases from J, leaving 24 bases between. The CDR3 covers 17 residues. Germline V lookup: CDR1 LGHNA, CDR2 YSLEER. The DNA of the CDR3 is TGCGCCAGCAGCCAAGATACAACGCCGACCTCCTCTCAGGGGCAGTACTTC. This sequence encodes CASSQDTTPTSSQGQYF.

V and J are TRBV5-1 and TRBJ2-3; 9 bases fit TRBD2. Germline V gives CDR1 SGHRS, CDR2 YFSETQ. Trimming took 1 base from V and 2 from J; bases not matched to a gene: 2. This CDR3 region has 15 residues. This CDR3 reads CASSLTSGFTDTQYF. CDR3 in DNA: TGCGCCAGCAGCTTGACTAGCGGGTTCACAGATACGCAGTATTTT.

The rearrangement joins TRBV29-1 to TRBJ2-5; TRBD2 matches at 11 bases. Germline V gene sequence: CDR1 SQVTM, CDR2 ANQGSEA. Losses at the gene ends were 3 bases for V and 3 bases for J; bases not matched to a gene: 3. This CDR3 spans 14 amino acids. The CDR3 here is CSVDVAGGEETQYF. For the CDR3, the DNA is TGCAGCGTTGACGTAGCGGGGGGGGAAGAGACCCAGTACTTC.

The chain has TRBV7-9 and TRBJ1-4; the match to TRBD1 covers 10 bases. The CDR3 is made up of 15 amino acids. V gave up 4 bases and J gave up 7 bases; unmatched junction bases: 6. Germline assignment: CDR1 SEHNR and CDR2 FQNEAQ (reference sequence). The CDR3 protein is CASSWGQGSGEKLFF. The CDR3 DNA sequence: TGTGCCAGCAGCTGGGGACAGGGGTCGGGTGAAAAACTGTTTTTT.

This sequence joins TRBV6-5 and TRBJ1-1; maybe TRBD1 (5 bases). Germline V gives CDR1 MNHEY, CDR2 SVGAGI. There are 11 residues in the CDR3. Deletions cut 5 bases from V and 4 bases from J, with 5 bases between. CDR3 nucleotides: TGTGCCAGCAGTCAGGGCACTGAAGCTTTCTTT. It translates to CASSQGTEAFF.

V gene TRBV28 combines with J gene TRBJ1-2; D gene ambiguous. CDR1 is MDHEN and CDR2 is SYDVKM in the germline V gene. Trimming stripped 4 bases from V and 8 bases from J, with 8 bases between. CDR3 length: 11 residues. CDR3 region: CASSYNVGYTF. CDR3 DNA sequence: TGTGCCAGCAGTTATAATGTCGGCTACACCTTC.

The chain carries TRBV3-1 (or the pseudogene TRBV3-2) and TRBJ2-5; 9 bases map to TRBD1. Per the germline V gene, CDR1 is LGHDT and CDR2 is YNNKEL (reference sequence). This CDR3 spans 18 amino acids. After removal of 4 bases from V and 5 bases from J, the junction contained 17 bases not matched to a gene. CDR3 in amino acids: CASSLNRGRGLLGETQYF. DNA for the CDR3: TGTGCCAGCAGCCTAAACAGGGGGCGAGGATTACTGGGGGAGACCCAGTACTTC.

The V gene is TRBV7-2, the J gene TRBJ1-1; D call uncertain. CDR3 length equals 13 residues. CDR1 and CDR2 from the germline V gene are SGHTA and FQGNSA. V was cut by 5 bases and J by 2 bases, with 9 bases left in between. The CDR3 bases are TGTGCCAGCAGCAAAAATGGCAACACTGAAGCTTTCTTT. It translates to CASSKNGNTEAFF.

V and J are TRBV6-1 and TRBJ1-6, with D possibly being TRBD1 (5 bases). CDR1 and CDR2 (germline): MNHNS, SASEGT. This CDR3 has 16 residues. V lost 0 bases to trimming and J lost 4 bases, with 10 bases between them. The CDR3 nucleotides are TGTGCCAGCAGTGAAGCCCGACAGAATTATAATTCACCCCTCCACTTT. Translated: CASSEARQNYNSPLHF.

CDR3 DNA sequence: TGTGCCAGCAGTGAGATCAGGGGATCTGGGGCCAACGTCCTGACTTTC. Translating gives CASSEIRGSGANVLTF. This chain connects TRBV6-1 to TRBJ2-6, with D perhaps matching TRBD1 (6 bases). The V gene's germline CDR1 is MNHNS and CDR2 SASEGT. The V gene lost 3 bases and the J gene lost 1 base, with 10 bases spanning the gap. The CDR3 consists of 16 residues.

In its sample, this clone was seen once. The V gene is TRBV9, the J gene TRBJ1-2; possibly TRBD1 for D (6 bases). Trimming took off 0 bases at V and 2 bases at J, with 8 bases between the two ends. The CDR3 covers 14 residues. Germline V gene data show CDR1 as SGDLS and CDR2 as YYNGEE. CDR3: CASSVGQGNYGYTF. The CDR3 region has the DNA TGTGCCAGCAGCGTAGGGCAGGGGAACTATGGCTACACCTTC.

This clone was counted between two and nine times. The chain has TRBV6-2 or TRBV6-3 and TRBJ2-2; 7 bases align to TRBD1. Germline V gene data show CDR1 as MNHEY and CDR2 as SVGEGT. The CDR3 runs to 14 residues. After removal of 4 bases from V and 5 bases from J, the junction contained 4 bases not matched to a gene. In DNA form, the CDR3 reads TGTGCCAGCAGTTTTCAGGGGGTGACCGGGGAGCTGTTTTTT. This gives the protein CASSFQGVTGELFF.

The rearrangement uses TRBV28 and TRBJ2-4; tentatively, D is TRBD1 (6 bases). Germline V gene lookup returns CDR1 MDHEN and CDR2 SYDVKM. The V end lost 4 bases, the J end lost 0 bases, and 10 bases lay between the germline ends. The CDR3 runs 15 residues. The CDR3 region has the DNA TGTGCCAGCAGTTCAGGACAGCTAGCCAAAAACATTCAGTACTTC. This sequence encodes CASSSGQLAKNIQYF. Filled out from reference TRBV28 and TRBJ2-4, the complete variable domain reads DVKVTQSSRYLVKRTGEKVFLECVQDMDHENMFWYRQDPGLGLRLIYFSYDVKMKEKGDIPEGYSVSREKKERFSLILESASTNQTSMYLCASSSGQLAKNIQYFGAGTRLSVL.

The J gene is TRBJ1-3, the V gene TRBV13; D uncertain. Germline CDR1 PRHDT, CDR2 FYEKMQ (reference sequence). The ends were cut back, 7 bases at V and 0 bases at J, with 13 bases in the middle. This CDR3 has 15 residues. The CDR3 reads CASTLRRSSGNTIYF. CDR3 in DNA: TGTGCCAGCACCCTCAGACGGAGCTCTGGAAACACCATATATTTT. Together with reference TRBV13 and TRBJ1-3, the CDR3 gives the full variable domain: AAGVIQSPRHLIKEKRETATLKCYPIPRHDTVYWYQQGPGQDPQFLISFYEKMQSDKGSIPDRFSAQQFSDYHSELNMSSLELGDSALYFCASTLRRSSGNTIYFGEGSWLTVV.

The chain is built from TRBV4-3 and TRBJ2-3, with TRBD2 matching over 8 bases. The trim removed 1 base at V and 4 bases at J, leaving 7 bases unmatched. The CDR3 is made up of 16 amino acids. CDR1 is LGHNA and CDR2 is YSLEER in the germline V gene. DNA of the CDR3: TGCGCCAGCAGCCAAGGGGTAGCGGGGAGGGCAGATACGCAGTATTTT. It codes for CASSQGVAGRADTQYF.

This clone was counted once. This chain uses TRBV30 with TRBJ1-6; D is uncertain. Trimming took 3 bases from V and 0 from J, leaving 9 bases between them. Germline V CDR1 and CDR2: GTSNPN, SVGIG (reference sequence). The CDR3 spans 15 residues. Here the CDR3 DNA reads TGTGCCTGGAGAAGGGAGAGCTCCTATAATTCACCCCTCCACTTT. It translates to CAWRRESSYNSPLHF. Filled out from reference TRBV30 and TRBJ1-6, the complete variable domain reads SQTIHQWPATLVQPVGSPLSLECTVEGTSNPNLYWYRQAAGRGLQLLFYSVGIGQISSEVPQNLSASRPQDRQFILSSKKLLLSDSGFYLCAWRRESSYNSPLHFGNGTRLTVT.

The chain carries TRBV6-5 and TRBJ1-5, with 7 bases aligning to TRBD1. CDR1 is MNHEY and CDR2 is SVGAGI in the germline V gene. V lost 5 bases to trimming and J lost 4 bases; unmatched junction nucleotides: 5. The CDR3 covers 14 residues. The CDR3 sequence: CASSTRDRNQPQHF. CDR3 sequence (DNA): TGTGCCAGCAGTACCCGGGACAGAAATCAGCCCCAGCATTTT.

The chain couples TRBV19 to TRBJ1-1; 8 positions agree with TRBD1. Germline V CDR1 and CDR2: LNHDA, SQIVND (reference sequence). V dropped 9 bases and J dropped 6; count of bases not matched to a gene: 12. This CDR3 is built from 14 residues. The CDR3 loop is CASRIMSDRAEAFF. In nucleotides, the CDR3 is TGTGCCAGCCGAATCATGTCGGACAGGGCTGAAGCTTTCTTT.

The chain carries TRBV5-5 and TRBJ2-7; possibly TRBD1 for D (6 bases). Trimming pared 4 bases from V and 8 bases from J, leaving 25 bases between. This CDR3 has 16 residues. From germline, CDR1 is SGHKS and CDR2 YYEKEE (reference sequence). The CDR3 is CASSADGRQGTAQQYF. In DNA, the CDR3 is TGTGCCAGCAGCGCTGACGGTCGTCAGGGGACCGCCCAGCAGTACTTC.